The sequence of this T cell receptor beta chain was determined in a study of regulatory T cells in long-lasting Graves disease. Study context: Antithyroid drug exposure in newly diagnosed Graves' patients had lasted under 3 months.

From germline, CDR1 is SGHTA and CDR2 FQGNSA. This CDR3 spans 14 amino acids. Trimming removed 1 base from V and 4 bases from J, with 8 bases in between. Building the TCR beta libraries relied on iRepertoire HTBI primers, and CDR3 regions underwent Arm-PCR. TCRdb fed the multiplex PCR reads into MiXCR, producing one record per CDR3 protein. The table has 400,000 to 500,000 distinct CDR3 sequences, around 13% seen once. Time point of the sample: newly diagnosed GD, antithyroid drugs for less than 3 months. Researchers made the TCR library from RNA that was extracted from PBMCs. An endocrinology department in Xi'an, China, supplied the patients. These data were likewise used in another study, on T cells in Graves' hyperthyroidism and ophthalmopathy.

The chain joins TRBV7-2 to TRBJ1-5; maybe TRBD1 (6 bases). The material was peripheral blood mononuclear cells (PBMCs), obtained at new diagnosis, from a patient treated with antithyroid drugs. This TCR was recovered from a woman aged 45-65 years with Graves disease. The CDR3 loop reads CASSLETGNQPQHF. DNA of the CDR3: TGTGCCAGCAGCTTAGAGACAGGAAATCAGCCCCAGCATTTT.